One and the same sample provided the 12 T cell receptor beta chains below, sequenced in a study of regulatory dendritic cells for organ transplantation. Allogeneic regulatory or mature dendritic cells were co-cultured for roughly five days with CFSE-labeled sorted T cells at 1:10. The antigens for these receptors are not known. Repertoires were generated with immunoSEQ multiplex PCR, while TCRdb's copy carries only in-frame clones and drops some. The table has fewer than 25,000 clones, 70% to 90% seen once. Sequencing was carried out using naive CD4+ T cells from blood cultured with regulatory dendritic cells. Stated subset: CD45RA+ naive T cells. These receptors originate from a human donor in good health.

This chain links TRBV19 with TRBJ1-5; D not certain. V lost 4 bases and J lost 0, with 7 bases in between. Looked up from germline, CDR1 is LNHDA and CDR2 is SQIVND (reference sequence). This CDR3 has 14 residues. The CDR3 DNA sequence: TGTGCCAGTAGTACGGGGAATAGCAATCAGCCCCAGCATTTT. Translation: CASSTGNSNQPQHF.

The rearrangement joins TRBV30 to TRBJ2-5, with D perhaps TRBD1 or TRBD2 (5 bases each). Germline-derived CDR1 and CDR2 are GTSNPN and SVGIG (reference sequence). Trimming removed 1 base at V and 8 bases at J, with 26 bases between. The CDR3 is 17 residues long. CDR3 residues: CAWSAIRTQGFLRTQYF. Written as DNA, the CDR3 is TGTGCCTGGAGTGCGATACGGACTCAGGGTTTTCTAAGAACCCAGTACTTC.

The CDR3 reads CASSYPGGGEYEQYF. CDR3 DNA: TGTGCCAGCAGCTACCCCGGCGGGGGCGAGTACGAGCAGTACTTC. The rearrangement links TRBV5-4 to TRBJ2-7, with TRBD2 as a possible D gene (7 bases). There are 15 residues in the CDR3. Per the germline V gene, CDR1 is SGHNT and CDR2 is YYREEE (reference sequence). Between the trimmed V and J ends, which lost 3 bases and 4 bases, there was a span of 17 bases.

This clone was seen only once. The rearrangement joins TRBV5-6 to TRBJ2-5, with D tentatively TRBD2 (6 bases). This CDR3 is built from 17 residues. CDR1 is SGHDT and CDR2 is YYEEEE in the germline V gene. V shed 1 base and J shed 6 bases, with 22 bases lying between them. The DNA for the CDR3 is TGTGCCAGCAGCTTGATGTTGGGGGACTCATTGAGGAAGACCCAGTACTTC. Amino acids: CASSLMLGDSLRKTQYF.

CDR3 sequence (DNA): TGTGCCTGGAGTACCTTCCCTGAAAAACTGTTTTTT. This codes for CAWSTFPEKLFF. The chain employs TRBV30 and TRBJ1-4; D ambiguous. From germline, CDR1 is GTSNPN and CDR2 SVGIG (reference sequence). This CDR3 has 12 amino acids. The V end lost 2 bases, the J end lost 7 bases, and 8 bases lay between the germline ends.

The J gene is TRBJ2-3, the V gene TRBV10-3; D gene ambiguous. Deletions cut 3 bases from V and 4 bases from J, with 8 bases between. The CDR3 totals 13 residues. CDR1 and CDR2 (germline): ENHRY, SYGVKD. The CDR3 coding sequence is TGTGCCATCAGTGAATCCAGAGCAGATACGCAGTATTTT. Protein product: CAISESRADTQYF.

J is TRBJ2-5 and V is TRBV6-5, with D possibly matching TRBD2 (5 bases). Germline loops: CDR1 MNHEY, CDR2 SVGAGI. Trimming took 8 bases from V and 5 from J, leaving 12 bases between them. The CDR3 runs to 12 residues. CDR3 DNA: TGTGCCAGCGGTGGACTCAGTGAGACCCAGTACTTC. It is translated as CASGGLSETQYF.

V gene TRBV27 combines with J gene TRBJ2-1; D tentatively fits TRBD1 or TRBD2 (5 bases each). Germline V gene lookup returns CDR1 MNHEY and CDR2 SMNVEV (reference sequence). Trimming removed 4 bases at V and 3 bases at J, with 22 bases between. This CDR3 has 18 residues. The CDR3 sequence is CASSSRTGTDASYNEQFF. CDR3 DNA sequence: TGTGCCAGCAGTTCCCGAACGGGGACGGACGCCAGCTACAATGAGCAGTTCTTC.

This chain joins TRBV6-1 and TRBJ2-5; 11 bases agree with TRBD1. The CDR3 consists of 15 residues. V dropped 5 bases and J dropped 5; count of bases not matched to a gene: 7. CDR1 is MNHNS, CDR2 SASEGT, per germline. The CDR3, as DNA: TGTGCCAGCAGTAGGACAGGGGGCTATGAGGAGACCCAGTACTTC. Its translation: CASSRTGGYEETQYF.

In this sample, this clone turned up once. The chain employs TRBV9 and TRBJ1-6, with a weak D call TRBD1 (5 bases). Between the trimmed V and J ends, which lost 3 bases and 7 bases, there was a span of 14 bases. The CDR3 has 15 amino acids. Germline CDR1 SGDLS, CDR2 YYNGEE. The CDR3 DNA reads TGTGCCAGCAGCGCTCCTCGGGGGAGAAATTCACCCCTCCACTTT. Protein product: CASSAPRGRNSPLHF. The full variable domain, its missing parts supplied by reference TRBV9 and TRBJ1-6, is DSGVTQTPKHLITATGQRVTLRCSPRSGDLSVYWYQQSLDQGLQFLIQYYNGEERAKGNILERFSAQQFPDLHSELNLSSLELGDSALYFCASSAPRGRNSPLHFGNGTRLTVT.

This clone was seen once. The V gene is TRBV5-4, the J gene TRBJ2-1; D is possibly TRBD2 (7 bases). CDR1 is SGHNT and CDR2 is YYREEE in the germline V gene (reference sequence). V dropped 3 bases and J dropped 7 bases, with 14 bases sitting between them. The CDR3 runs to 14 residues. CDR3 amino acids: CASSWGGSGNEQFF. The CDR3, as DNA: TGTGCCAGCAGCTGGGGGGGCTCGGGGAATGAGCAGTTCTTC.

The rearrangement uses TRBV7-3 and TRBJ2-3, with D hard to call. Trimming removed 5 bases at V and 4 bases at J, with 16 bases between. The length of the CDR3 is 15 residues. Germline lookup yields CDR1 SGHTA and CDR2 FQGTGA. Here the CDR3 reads CASSVSAGPPDTQYF. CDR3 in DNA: TGTGCCAGCAGCGTAAGTGCCGGGCCCCCAGATACGCAGTATTTT. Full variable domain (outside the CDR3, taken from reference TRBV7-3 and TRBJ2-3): GAGVSQTPSNKVTEKGKYVELRCDPISGHTALYWYRQSLGQGPEFLIYFQGTGAADDSGLPNDRFFAVRPEGSVSTLKIQRTERGDSAVYLCASSVSAGPPDTQYFGPGTRLTVL.